This T cell receptor beta chain was sequenced for a study of T cells expressing NK-cell markers. Study background: Sequencing covered eight donors, seven HCMV-seropositive and one seronegative. Notes on the study in general: NKG2C+ dominant clonotypes from more than 5 donors made up about 1.0-8% of CD8+ T cells. Where several donors were concerned, these clonotypes also led the CD3+CD56-NKG2C+ fraction.

From the 5' RACE reads, TCRdb lists one entry per CDR3 protein and no DNA. This listing includes more than 250,000 distinct CDR3 sequences. In the case of this clonotype: Its target is unknown.

The CDR3 runs to 16 residues. V usage is TRBV12-3 or TRBV12-4 and J usage is TRBJ1-5; the D call from TCRdb, TRBD1, cannot be confirmed without DNA. The TCR originated in a man between 18 and 29 years old in good health. Source material: blood T cells: a sorted CD56 or NKG2C T cell subset, CD4+ or CD8+ T cells, or bulk PBMC T cells (not recorded which). The CDR3 protein is CASSPRTSTSNQPQHF.